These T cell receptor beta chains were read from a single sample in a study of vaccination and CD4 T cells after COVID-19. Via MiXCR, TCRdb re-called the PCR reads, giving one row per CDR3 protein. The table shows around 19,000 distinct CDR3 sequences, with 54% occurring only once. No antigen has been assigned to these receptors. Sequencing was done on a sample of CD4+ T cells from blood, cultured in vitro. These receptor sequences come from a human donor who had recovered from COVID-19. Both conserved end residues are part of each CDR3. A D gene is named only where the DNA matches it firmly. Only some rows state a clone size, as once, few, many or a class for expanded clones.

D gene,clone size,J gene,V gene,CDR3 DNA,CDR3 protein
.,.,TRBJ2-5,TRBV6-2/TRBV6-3,TGTGCAGGGGGGGCCGGCGAGACCCAGTACTTC,CAGGAGETQYF
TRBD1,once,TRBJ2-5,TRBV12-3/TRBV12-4,TGTGCCAGCAGTTTAGTTCGACAGGGGGAGACCCAGTACTTC,CASSLVRQGETQYF
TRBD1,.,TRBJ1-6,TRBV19,TGTGCCAGTTGTCCCGGGACAGTAATTAGCGGTAATTCACCCCTCCACTTT,CASCPGTVISGNSPLHF
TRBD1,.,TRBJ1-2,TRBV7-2,TGTGCCAGCAGCTCCCGGACAGGAGGCTACACCTTC,CASSSRTGGYTF
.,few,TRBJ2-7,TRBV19,TGTGCCAGTAGCCCTGGGCCCTTGCCTTCCTACGAGCAGTACTTC,CASSPGPLPSYEQYF
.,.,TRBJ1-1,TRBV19,TGTGCCAGTAGTATAGATCGAGGGGTGACTGAAGCTTTCTTT,CASSIDRGVTEAFF
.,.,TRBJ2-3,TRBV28,TGTGCCAGCAGTTTTACCCAGCATTCAGATACGCAGTATTTT,CASSFTQHSDTQYF
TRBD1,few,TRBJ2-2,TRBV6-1,TGTGCCAGCAGTCTAACCGACAGGGGCACCGGGGAGCTGTTTTTT,CASSLTDRGTGELFF
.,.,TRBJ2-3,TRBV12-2,TGTGCAAGTCGCCCTGGACTAGCGGGAGTTGTTGGCACAGATACGCAGTATTTT,CASRPGLAGVVGTDTQYF
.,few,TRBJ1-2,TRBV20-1,TGCAGTGCTAGAGTAGGGGCAGGACGGGGCTACACCTTC,CSARVGAGRGYTF
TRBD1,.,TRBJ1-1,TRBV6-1,TGTGCCAGCAGTCGGAGACAGGGGGGGGATACTGAAGCTTTCTTT,CASSRRQGGDTEAFF
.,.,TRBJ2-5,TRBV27,TGTGCCAGCAGTTTAAGGGGAGAGACCCAGTACTTC,CASSLRGETQYF
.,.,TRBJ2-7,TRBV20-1,TGCAGTGCTAGAGATAAAACAGAGTACCCCTACGAGCAGTACTTC,CSARDKTEYPYEQYF
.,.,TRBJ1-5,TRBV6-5,TGTGCCAGCAGTTCAATAGAGGGACAGCCCCAGCATTTT,CASSSIEGQPQHF
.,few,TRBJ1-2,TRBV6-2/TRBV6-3,TGTGCCACCACCCCCGGGACCCCTAATGGCTACACCTTC,CATTPGTPNGYTF
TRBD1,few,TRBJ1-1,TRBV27,TGTGCCAGCAGCCGCGGACAGGGATTCACTGAAGCTTTCTTT,CASSRGQGFTEAFF
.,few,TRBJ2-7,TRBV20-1,TGCAGTGCTAGAGAGGGAGGAAGATCCTACGAGCAGTACTTC,CSAREGGRSYEQYF
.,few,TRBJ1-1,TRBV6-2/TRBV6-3,TGTGCCAGCAGTTACTCGCAGGTCCGGAACACTGAAGCTTTCTTT,CASSYSQVRNTEAFF
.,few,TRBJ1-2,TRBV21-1,TGTGCCAGCAGCAAAGGGAGCCGGGATTCGGACTATGGCTACACCTTC,CASSKGSRDSDYGYTF
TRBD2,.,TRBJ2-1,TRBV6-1,TGTGCCAGCACCTGGACTAGCGGGAGTTTGAATGAGCAGTTCTTC,CASTWTSGSLNEQFF
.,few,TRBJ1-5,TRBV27,TGTGCCAGCAGTACCGGCAGCCATCAGCCCCAGCATTTT,CASSTGSHQPQHF
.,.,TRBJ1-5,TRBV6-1,TGTGCCAGCAGTGAAGGCAGGGGCATTCAGCCCCAGCATTTT,CASSEGRGIQPQHF
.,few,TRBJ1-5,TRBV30,TGTGCCGTGGGTTCGGGCAATCAGCCCCAGCATTTT,CAVGSGNQPQHF
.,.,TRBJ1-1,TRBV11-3,TGTGCCAGCAGCTGGGATCAGGCTGTGAACACTGAAGCTTTCTTT,CASSWDQAVNTEAFF
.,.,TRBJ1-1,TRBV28,TGTGCCAGCAGTCGGACGCTGTTGAACACTGAAGCTTTCTTT,CASSRTLLNTEAFF
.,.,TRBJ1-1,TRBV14,TGTGCCAGCCGAAGGTTGAGTGGTAACACTGAAGCTTTCTTT,CASRRLSGNTEAFF
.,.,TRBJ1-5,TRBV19,TGTGCCAGTAGTATCTCCCTACCGGGGCCCCAGCATTTT,CASSISLPGPQHF